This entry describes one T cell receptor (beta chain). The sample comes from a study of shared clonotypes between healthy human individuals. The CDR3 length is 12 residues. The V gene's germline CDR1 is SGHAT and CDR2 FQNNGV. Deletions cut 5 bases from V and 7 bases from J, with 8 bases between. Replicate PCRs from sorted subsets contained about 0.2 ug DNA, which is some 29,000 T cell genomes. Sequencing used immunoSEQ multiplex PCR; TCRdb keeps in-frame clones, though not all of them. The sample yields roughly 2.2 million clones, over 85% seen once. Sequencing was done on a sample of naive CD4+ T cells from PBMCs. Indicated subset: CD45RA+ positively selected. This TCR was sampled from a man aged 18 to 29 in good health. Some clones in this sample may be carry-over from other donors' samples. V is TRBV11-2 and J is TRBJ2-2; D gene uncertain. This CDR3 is CASSISNGELFF. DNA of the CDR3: TGTGCCAGCAGCATCTCGAACGGGGAGCTGTTTTTT.